Listed below are T cell receptor beta chains from one sample, sequenced in a study of blood T cell repertoires in COVID-19. The method was immunoSEQ multiplex PCR; TCRdb's version includes in-frame clones alone and lacks a portion of them. The sample consists of hundreds of thousands of clones, around 85% of them appearing once. Input material: peripheral blood. The receptors shown here come from a human donor in a cohort sampled during active COVID-19. Both conserved end residues are part of each CDR3. A D gene is named only where the DNA matches it firmly. For some rows the clone size is stated as once, few or many, or as a class when expanded; others skip it.

CDR3 length	clone size	V gene	D gene	J gene	CDR3 protein	CDR3 DNA
14	NA	TRBV5-6	TRBD2	TRBJ2-7	CASSPAGGAYEQYF	TGTGCCAGCAGCCCAGCGGGGGGGGCCTACGAGCAGTACTTC
14	NA	TRBV27	NA	TRBJ1-5	CASSLQGPNQPQHF	TGTGCCAGCAGCCTACAGGGACCCAATCAGCCCCAGCATTTT
14	NA	TRBV18	NA	TRBJ1-1	CASQEVGLNTEAFF	TGTGCCAGCCAGGAGGTCGGCCTGAACACTGAAGCTTTCTTT
13	NA	TRBV7-9	NA	TRBJ1-1	CASIIGQGEKAFF	TGTGCCAGCATTATAGGGCAGGGCGAGAAAGCTTTCTTT
14	NA	TRBV6-2/TRBV6-3	NA	TRBJ1-2	CASSYMTGAHGYTF	TGTGCCAGCAGTTACATGACAGGAGCACATGGCTACACCTTC
15	NA	TRBV18	NA	TRBJ2-2	CASSPRREGTGELFF	TGTGCCAGCTCACCACGCAGGGAAGGCACCGGGGAGCTGTTTTTT
14	NA	TRBV18	TRBD1	TRBJ1-6	CASSGQGTTSPLHF	TGTGCCAGCTCTGGACAGGGTACGACTTCACCCCTCCACTTT
13	NA	TRBV6-4	NA	TRBJ1-6	CASRKNSNSPLHF	TGTGCCAGCAGAAAGAACAGTAATTCACCCCTCCACTTT
19	NA	TRBV29-1	TRBD2	TRBJ2-1	CSVVTPWTSGGSSYNEQFF	TGCAGCGTTGTCACCCCCTGGACTAGCGGGGGGTCCTCCTACAATGAGCAGTTCTTC
16	NA	TRBV7-8	NA	TRBJ1-1	CASSLALGDLNTEAFF	TGTGCCAGCAGCTTAGCCTTGGGGGACTTGAACACTGAAGCTTTCTTT
13	NA	TRBV30	NA	TRBJ1-6	CAWTTGFYSPLHF	TGTGCCTGGACCACAGGGTTCTATTCACCCCTCCACTTT
14	NA	TRBV6-5	TRBD1	TRBJ1-4	CASSRQGAREKLFF	TGTGCCAGCAGTCGACAGGGGGCGAGGGAAAAACTGTTTTTT
14	NA	TRBV27	NA	TRBJ1-1	CASSLEGGVTEAFF	TGTGCCAGCAGTTTAGAGGGGGGGGTGACTGAAGCTTTCTTT
13	NA	TRBV24-1	NA	TRBJ2-7	CATSESQSYEQYF	TGTGCCACCAGTGAAAGCCAATCCTACGAGCAGTACTTC
14	once	TRBV15	NA	TRBJ1-5	CATSRWRGNQPQHF	TGTGCCACCAGCAGGTGGAGAGGCAATCAGCCCCAGCATTTT
15	NA	TRBV19	NA	TRBJ2-2	CASCRGQPNTGELFF	TGTGCCAGTTGTAGGGGACAACCGAACACCGGGGAGCTGTTTTTT